The TCR beta chain described here comes from a study of prognosis after radiotherapy for stage I lung cancer. Study-wide context: About 14 patients presented with newly diagnosed primary stage I lung tumors, and a few carried oligometastatic NSCLC following surgical resection of the primary tumor. Concurrent therapy with stereotactic body radiotherapy was received by no patient.

Germline V CDR1 and CDR2: MNHEY, SVGEGT. The CDR3 is 15 amino acids. Trimming removed 8 bases from V and 5 bases from J, with 18 bases in between. This clonotype came up many times. Genomic DNA yielded TCR beta CDR3, amplified by two-round multiplex PCR. The first round of PCR was done with primers that matched each TRBV and TRBJ gene. Each CDR3 protein is one row after TCRdb ran MiXCR on the multiplex PCR reads. The top ten hold about 8.3% of the sample, which has over 50,000 distinct CDR3 sequences, roughly 36% seen once. The origin of this receptor is a donor of 50 years or more with non-small cell lung cancer. The sample here was PBMCs, taken before or after stereotactic body radiation therapy (not recorded which). This chain connects TRBV6-2 or TRBV6-3 to TRBJ2-2; D is ambiguous. CDR3 region: CASALQTSRTGELFF. The CDR3 DNA sequence: TGTGCCAGCGCCTTGCAGACCTCCAGGACCGGGGAGCTGTTTTTT.